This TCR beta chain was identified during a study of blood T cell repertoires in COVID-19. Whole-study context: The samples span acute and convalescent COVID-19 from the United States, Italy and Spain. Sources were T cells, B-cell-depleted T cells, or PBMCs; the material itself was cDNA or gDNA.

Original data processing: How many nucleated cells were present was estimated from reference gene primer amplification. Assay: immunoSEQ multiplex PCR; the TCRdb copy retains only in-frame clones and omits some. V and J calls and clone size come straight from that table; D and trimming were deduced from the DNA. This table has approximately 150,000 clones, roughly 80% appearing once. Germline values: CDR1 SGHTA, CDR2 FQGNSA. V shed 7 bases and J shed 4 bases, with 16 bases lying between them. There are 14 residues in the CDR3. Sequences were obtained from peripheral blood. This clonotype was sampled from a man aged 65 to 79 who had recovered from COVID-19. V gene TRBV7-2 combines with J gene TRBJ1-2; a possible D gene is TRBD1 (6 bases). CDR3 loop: CASTGGQGLYGYTF. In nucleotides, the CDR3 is TGTGCCAGCACTGGGGGCCAGGGCCTCTATGGCTACACCTTC.